The T cell receptor (beta chain) described here comes from a study of ipilimumab plus nivolumab after autologous stem cell transplantation. This clone was seen once. Starting 14 to 28 days after autologous transplant, ipilimumab 1 mg/kg was given. Dosing: nivolumab 3 mg/kg IV, weeks 1, 4, 7, 10, then every two weeks to week 26. Profiled with immunoSEQ multiplex PCR; TCRdb holds only in-frame clones, not every one. This sample has 15,000 to 20,000 clones, with about 81% found just once. This TCR came from a male donor with diffuse large B-cell lymphoma. The material sequenced was PBMCs, taken in a trial of ipilimumab plus nivolumab as post-transplant consolidation.

CDR3 residues: CASSPTSGGGTQYF. The CDR3 nucleotides are TGTGCCAGCAGCCCGACTAGCGGGGGGGGCACGCAGTATTTT. The J gene is TRBJ2-3, the V gene TRBV11-2; 14 bases match TRBD2. CDR1 and CDR2 (germline): SGHAT, FQNNGV. This CDR3 region has 14 residues. V trimming: 5 bases; J trimming: 9 bases; junction bases outside the gene matches: 4.